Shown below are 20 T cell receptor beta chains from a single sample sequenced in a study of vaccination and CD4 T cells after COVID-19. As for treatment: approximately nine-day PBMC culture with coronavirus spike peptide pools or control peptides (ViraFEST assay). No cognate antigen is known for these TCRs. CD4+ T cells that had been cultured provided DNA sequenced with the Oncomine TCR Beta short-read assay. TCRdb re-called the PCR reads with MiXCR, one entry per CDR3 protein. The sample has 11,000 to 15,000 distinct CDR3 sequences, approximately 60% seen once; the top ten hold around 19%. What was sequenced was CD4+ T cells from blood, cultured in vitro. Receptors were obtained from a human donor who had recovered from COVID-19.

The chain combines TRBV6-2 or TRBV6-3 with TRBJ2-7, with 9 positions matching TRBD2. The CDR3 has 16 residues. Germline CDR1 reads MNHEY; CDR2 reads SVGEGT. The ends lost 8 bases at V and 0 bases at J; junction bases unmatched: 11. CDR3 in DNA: TGTGCCAGCCGAAATTCGGCTAGCGGGGCCTCCTACGAGCAGTACTTC. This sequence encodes CASRNSASGASYEQYF.

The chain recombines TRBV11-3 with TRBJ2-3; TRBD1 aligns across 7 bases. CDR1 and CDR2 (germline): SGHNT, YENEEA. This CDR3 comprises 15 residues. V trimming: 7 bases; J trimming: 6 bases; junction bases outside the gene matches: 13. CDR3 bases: TGTGCCAGCACCCCAGGACAGGACGATCGGGATACGCAGTATTTT. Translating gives CASTPGQDDRDTQYF. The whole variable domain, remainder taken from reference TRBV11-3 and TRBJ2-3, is EAGVVQSPRYKIIEKKQPVAFWCNPISGHNTLYWYLQNLGQGPELLIRYENEEAVDDSQLPKDRFSAERLKGVDSTLKIQPAELGDSAVYLCASTPGQDDRDTQYFGPGTRLTVL.

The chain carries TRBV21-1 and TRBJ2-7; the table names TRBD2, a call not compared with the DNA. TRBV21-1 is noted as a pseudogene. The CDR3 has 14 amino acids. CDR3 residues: CASSKRAGPNEQYF. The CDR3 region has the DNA TGTGCCAGCAGCAAACGGGCAGGGCCCAACGAGCAGTACTTC.

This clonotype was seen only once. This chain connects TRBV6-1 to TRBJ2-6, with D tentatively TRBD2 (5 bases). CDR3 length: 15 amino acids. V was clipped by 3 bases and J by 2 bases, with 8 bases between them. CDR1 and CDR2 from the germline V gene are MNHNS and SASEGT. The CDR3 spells CASSDSRAGANVLTF. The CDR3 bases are TGTGCCAGCAGTGATTCGAGGGCTGGGGCCAACGTCCTGACTTTC.

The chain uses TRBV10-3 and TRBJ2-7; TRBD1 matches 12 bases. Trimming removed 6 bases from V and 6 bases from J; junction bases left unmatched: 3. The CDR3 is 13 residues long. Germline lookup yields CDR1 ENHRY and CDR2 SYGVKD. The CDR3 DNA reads TGTGCCATCAGGGGACAGGGGGCCTCCGAGCAGTACTTC. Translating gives CAIRGQGASEQYF.

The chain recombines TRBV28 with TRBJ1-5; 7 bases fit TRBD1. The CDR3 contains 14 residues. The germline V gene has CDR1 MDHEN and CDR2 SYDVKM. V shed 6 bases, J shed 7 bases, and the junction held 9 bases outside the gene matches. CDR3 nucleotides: TGTGCCAGCAGACGGGGGACAGCCTCCCAGCCCCAGCATTTT. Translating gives CASRRGTASQPQHF.

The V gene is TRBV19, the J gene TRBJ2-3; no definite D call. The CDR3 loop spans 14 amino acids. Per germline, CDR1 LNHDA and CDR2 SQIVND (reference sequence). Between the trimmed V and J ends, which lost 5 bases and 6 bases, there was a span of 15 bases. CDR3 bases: TGTGCCAGTAGTTTAAGGTCCAGTCACGATACGCAGTATTTT. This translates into CASSLRSSHDTQYF.

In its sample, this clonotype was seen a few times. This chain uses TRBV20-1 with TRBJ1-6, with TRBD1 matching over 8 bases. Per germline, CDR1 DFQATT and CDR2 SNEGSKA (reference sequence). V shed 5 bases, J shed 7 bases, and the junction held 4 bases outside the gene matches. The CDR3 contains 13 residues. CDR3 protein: CSAPDRVNSPLHF. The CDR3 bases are TGCAGTGCTCCGGACAGGGTGAATTCACCCCTCCACTTT.

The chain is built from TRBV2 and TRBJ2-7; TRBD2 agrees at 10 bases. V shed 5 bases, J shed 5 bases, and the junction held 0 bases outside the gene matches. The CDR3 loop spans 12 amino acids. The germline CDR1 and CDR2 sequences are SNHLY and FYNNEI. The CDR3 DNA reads TGTGCCAGCAGTACTAGCGGGGACGAGCAGTACTTC. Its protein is CASSTSGDEQYF.

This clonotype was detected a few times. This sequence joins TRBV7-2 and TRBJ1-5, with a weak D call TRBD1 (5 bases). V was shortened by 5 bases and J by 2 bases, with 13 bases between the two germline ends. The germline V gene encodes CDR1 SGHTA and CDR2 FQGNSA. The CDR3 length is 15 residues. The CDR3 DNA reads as TGTGCCAGCAGCAAACTAGGGGATGGCAATCAGCCCCAGCATTTT. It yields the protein CASSKLGDGNQPQHF.

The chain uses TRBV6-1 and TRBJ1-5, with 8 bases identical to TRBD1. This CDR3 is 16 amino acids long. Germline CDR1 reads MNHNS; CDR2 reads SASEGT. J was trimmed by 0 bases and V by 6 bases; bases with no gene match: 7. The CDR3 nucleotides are TGTGCCAGCAGACTCACAGGGGGTTATAGCAATCAGCCCCAGCATTTT. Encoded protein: CASRLTGGYSNQPQHF.

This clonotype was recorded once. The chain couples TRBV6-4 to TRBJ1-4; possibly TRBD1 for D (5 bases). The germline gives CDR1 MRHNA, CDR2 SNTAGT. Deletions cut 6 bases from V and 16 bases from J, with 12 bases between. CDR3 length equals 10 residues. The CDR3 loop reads CASRTVEKFF. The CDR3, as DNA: TGTGCCAGCAGGACAGTTGAGAAGTTTTTT.

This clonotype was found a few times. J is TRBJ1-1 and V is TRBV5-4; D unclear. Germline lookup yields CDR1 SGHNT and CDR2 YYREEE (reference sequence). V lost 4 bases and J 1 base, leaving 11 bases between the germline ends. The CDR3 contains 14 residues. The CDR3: CASSPQYGNTEAFF. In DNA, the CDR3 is TGTGCCAGCAGCCCTCAATACGGGAACACTGAAGCTTTCTTT.

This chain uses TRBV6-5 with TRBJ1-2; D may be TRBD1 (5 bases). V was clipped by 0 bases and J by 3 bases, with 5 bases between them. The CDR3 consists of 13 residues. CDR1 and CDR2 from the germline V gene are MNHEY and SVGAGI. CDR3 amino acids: CASSYSGDYGYTF. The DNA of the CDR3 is TGTGCCAGCAGTTACTCAGGGGACTATGGCTACACCTTC.

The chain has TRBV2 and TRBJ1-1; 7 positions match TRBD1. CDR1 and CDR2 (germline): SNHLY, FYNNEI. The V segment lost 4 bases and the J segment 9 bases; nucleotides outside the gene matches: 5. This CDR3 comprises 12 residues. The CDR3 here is CASSGTGVKAFF. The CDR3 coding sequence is TGTGCCAGCAGTGGGACAGGTGTCAAAGCTTTCTTT.

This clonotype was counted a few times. CDR3 sequence (DNA): TGTGCCAGCAGTAAACCTAGCGGGGGGGCTGAGACCCAGTACTTC. Translated: CASSKPSGGAETQYF. The V call is TRBV6-2 or TRBV6-3, the J call TRBJ2-5, with 12 positions matching TRBD2. Trimming cost V 5 bases and J 5 bases; bases outside gene matches: 6. This CDR3 has 15 amino acids. Germline loops: CDR1 MNHEY, CDR2 SVGEGT.

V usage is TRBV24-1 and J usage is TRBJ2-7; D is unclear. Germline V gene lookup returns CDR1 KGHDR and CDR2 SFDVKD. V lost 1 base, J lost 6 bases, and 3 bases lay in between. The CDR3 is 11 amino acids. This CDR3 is CATSDFTEQYF. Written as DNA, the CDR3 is TGTGCCACCAGTGATTTTACCGAGCAGTACTTC.

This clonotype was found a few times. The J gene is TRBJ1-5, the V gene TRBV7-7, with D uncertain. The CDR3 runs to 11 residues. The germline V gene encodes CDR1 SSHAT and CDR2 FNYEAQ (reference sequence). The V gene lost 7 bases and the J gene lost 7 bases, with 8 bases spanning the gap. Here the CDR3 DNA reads TGTGCCAGCATGCTTCTACAGCCCCAGCATTTT. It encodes CASMLLQPQHF. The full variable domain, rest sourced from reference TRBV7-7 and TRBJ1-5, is GAGVSQSPRYKVTKRGQDVTLRCDPISSHATLYWYQQALGQGPEFLTYFNYEAQPDKSGLPSDRFSAERPEGSISTLTIQRTEQRDSAMYRCASMLLQPQHFGDGTRLSIL.

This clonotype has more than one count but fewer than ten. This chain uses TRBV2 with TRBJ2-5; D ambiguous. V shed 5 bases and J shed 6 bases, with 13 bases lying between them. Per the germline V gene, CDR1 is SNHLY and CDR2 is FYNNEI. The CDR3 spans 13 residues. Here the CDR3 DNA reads TGTGCCAGCAGTTCGGTTCCCATGCAGACCCAGTACTTC. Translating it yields CASSSVPMQTQYF. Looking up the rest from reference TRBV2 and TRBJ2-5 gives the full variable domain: EPEVTQTPSHQVTQMGQEVILRCVPISNHLYFYWYRQILGQKVEFLVSFYNNEISEKSEIFDDQFSVERPDGSNFTLKIRSTKLEDSAMYFCASSSVPMQTQYFGPGTRLLVL.

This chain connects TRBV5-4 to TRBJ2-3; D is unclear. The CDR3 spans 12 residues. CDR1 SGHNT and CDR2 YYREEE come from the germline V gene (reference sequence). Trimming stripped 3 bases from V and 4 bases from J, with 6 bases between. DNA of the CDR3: TGTGCCAGCAGCTCGGGTGCAGATACGCAGTATTTT. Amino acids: CASSSGADTQYF.